Described below is a single TCR beta chain sequence and its context. The antigen it binds to is not known. CDR1 SGDLS and CDR2 YYNGEE are derived from the germline V gene. Reading from cysteine to phenylalanine, the CDR3 counts 15 amino acids. The entry carries no DNA sequence. From each donor, a 2.5 ml peripheral blood sample was drawn into PAXgene tubes and stored at -80 degrees C. Without T cell sorting, total RNA was isolated from whole blood using the PAXgene blood miRNA kit on an automated QIAcube. Peripheral blood from monozygotic twin pairs, either concordant or discordant for inflammatory bowel disease, underwent deep TCRalpha and TCRbeta repertoire profiling that used unique molecular barcoding. Smoking habits were recorded for all twin pairs, with individuals classified as current, former or never smokers. This sample is part of a study of monozygotic twins with inflammatory bowel disease (dated by TCRdb to about 2019). Turning to the overall study: In total, approximately 30 monozygotic twin pairs made up the full study: 19 Danish pairs, all IBD-discordant, plus nine German pairs, of which four were IBD-concordant and five were IBD-discordant. Within discordant pairs, disease-associated traits were sought mainly by comparing IBD patients with their genetically identical healthy co-twins. Each individual had, on average, about 151 000 unique TCRalpha sequences and 181 000 unique TCRbeta sequences available for analysis. Overall study results and their limits: Compared with healthy twins, IBD patients shared fewer clonotypes with other individuals, and the difference was most pronounced in patients with signs of disease activity. Measured by the inverse Simpson index, TCRbeta repertoire diversity was lower in IBD patients than in their healthy co-twins. Distinction between different T cell subtypes could not be achieved in the analysis. Because patients received different immunosuppressive treatments, the repertoires may have picked up extra background noise and variability between individuals. Repertoire similarity did not differ between concordant and discordant twins, possibly due to limited statistical power. The results gave no support for a single strong signal or clonotype linked to IBD.

The library was obtained by 5' RACE. Preparation of each TCR library used about 3,200 ng of total RNA. For each sample, cDNA synthesis was carried out in eight separate reactions using SMARTScribe reverse transcriptase. During cDNA synthesis, unique molecular identifiers containing a 6-nucleotide sample barcode were introduced by template switching. TCRalpha and TCRbeta cDNA was amplified by two nested PCRs of about 15 and 9 cycles, with bead purification after each PCR. Before amplification, cDNA was treated with uracil DNA-glycosylase and purified using the QIAquick PCR purification kit. The second PCR added Illumina TruSeq-compatible adapters along with sample-specific barcodes. TapeStation and Qubit were used to check library quality and concentration, and 4.5 to 6.5 ng of each library was pooled. Sequencing of pooled libraries was carried out on an Illumina HiSeq2500 single-index Rapid Run using 2 x 100 bp reads and custom sequencing primers. As for the original processing: PCR and sequencing errors were corrected by UMI-based consensus assembly using MiGEC version 1.2.6. V(D)J alignment, clonotype assembly and CDR3 extraction were performed with MiXCR version 2.1.1. To normalise gene usage, clonotype sharing and MAIT/NKT TCR abundance, the analysis used the top 1000, 10 000 and 20 000 clonotypes per sample. After downsampling to 27 000 UMIs, diversity was calculated as the inverse Simpson index using the vegan R package. Paired Mann-Whitney U tests were applied to discordant twin pairs, and Benjamini-Hochberg correction was used for multiple testing. Following TCRdb reprocessing, every CDR3 protein sequence forms one entry, and DNA is not provided. TCRdb assigned the V and J calls; the authors' analysis was not used. The table of this sample itemizes approximately 200,000 distinct CDR3 sequences. The biggest ten clones account for approximately 7.7% of the sample.

The sequence links TRBV9 to TRBJ2-3. The source of this sequence is a human donor with ulcerative colitis or Crohn's disease, or a healthy co-twin of an affected twin (not recorded which). Sequenced sample: blood. CDR3 reads: CASSAYSASTDTQYF. The CDR3, completed at both ends by the reference TRBV9 and TRBJ2-3 genes, gives the full variable domain DSGVTQTPKHLITATGQRVTLRCSPRSGDLSVYWYQQSLDQGLQFLIQYYNGEERAKGNILERFSAQQFPDLHSELNLSSLELGDSALYFCASSAYSASTDTQYFGPGTRLTVL.